Here is one TCR beta chain with its context. This sample stems from a study of blood T cell repertoires in COVID-19. Study as a whole: Samples taken during acute and convalescent COVID-19 were collected in the United States, Italy and Spain.

The germline CDR1 and CDR2 sequences are SGHDT and YYEEEE. Trimming at V came to 2 bases and at J to 9 bases, leaving 11 bases not matched to a gene. This CDR3 comprises 16 residues. Produced via immunoSEQ multiplex PCR; TCRdb's table is partial and in-frame only. The data show 200,000 or so clones, about 88% seen once. The chain carries TRBV5-6 and TRBJ1-5; 10 bases align to TRBD1. This receptor was taken from a man aged 40-49 years with active or convalescent COVID-19. Sequenced sample: peripheral blood. This chain's CDR3 is CASSLYWGQGPRPQHF. The DNA for the CDR3 is TGTGCCAGCAGCTTATATTGGGGACAGGGGCCTAGGCCCCAGCATTTT.